A selection of T cell receptor beta chains follows, all from one sample in a study of memory CD4+ T cells and cytomegalovirus serostatus. Profiling relied on immunoSEQ multiplex PCR, and the TCRdb table lists in-frame clones only, not all of them. This sample has approximately 65,000 clones, with approximately 80% found just once. The sample taken for sequencing was memory CD4+ T cells from blood. These receptors were taken from an adult in good health and CMV-seronegative. CDR3s include the opening cysteine and the closing phenylalanine or tryptophan. A D gene is named only where the DNA matches it firmly. Clone size, where shown, is once, few, many, or a class for clones that have expanded.

TGTGCCAGCAGCACCCGACAGAGTGCTGAAAAACTGTTTTTT | CASSTRQSAEKLFF | . | TRBJ1-4 | TRBV4-2 | 14 | .
TGTGCCAGCTCACCACCCTCAGGGAGTGGCTACACCTTC | CASSPPSGSGYTF | . | TRBJ1-2 | TRBV18 | 13 | .
TGTGCCAGCAGCCGGGGTAGGGCAGATACGCAGTATTTT | CASSRGRADTQYF | . | TRBJ2-3 | TRBV2 | 13 | .
TGTGCCAGCAGCTTCCTCCGGGACAGGGTCATGAACACTGAAGCTTTCTTT | CASSFLRDRVMNTEAFF | . | TRBJ1-1 | TRBV2 | 17 | TRBD1
TGCAGCGTGGAGCCTGGCGCTGAAGCTTTCTTT | CSVEPGAEAFF | . | TRBJ1-1 | TRBV29-1 | 11 | .
TGTGCCAGCAGTACACGGGGGCCGGGAAACACCATATATTTT | CASSTRGPGNTIYF | . | TRBJ1-3 | TRBV6-5 | 14 | .
TGTGCCAGCAGTCTCCAGGCTAGCGGGGGCTACGAGCAGTACTTC | CASSLQASGGYEQYF | . | TRBJ2-7 | TRBV6-1 | 15 | TRBD2
TGCGCCAGCAGCCAACAGTTTCCTAGCACAGATACGCAGTATTTT | CASSQQFPSTDTQYF | . | TRBJ2-3 | TRBV4-3 | 15 | .
TGTGCCAGCTCACCACTACTAGCGGGGATATACAATGAGCAGTTCTTC | CASSPLLAGIYNEQFF | . | TRBJ2-1 | TRBV18 | 16 | TRBD2
TGTGCCAGCAGCTCCCAAACAGCGGGAGGGCCCCACAATGAGCAGTTCTTC | CASSSQTAGGPHNEQFF | . | TRBJ2-1 | TRBV11-2 | 17 | TRBD2
TGCGCCAGCAGCTTTCAGCCCCAGCATTTT | CASSFQPQHF | . | TRBJ1-5 | TRBV5-1 | 10 | .
TGTGCCAGCAGCCGTCCTGTTAATGCAGGCAATGAGCAGTTCTTC | CASSRPVNAGNEQFF | . | TRBJ2-1 | TRBV11-2 | 15 | .
TGTGCCAGCAGTGCCTTTACAAGTACGAACACCGGGGAGCTGTTTTTT | CASSAFTSTNTGELFF | . | TRBJ2-2 | TRBV25-1 | 16 | .
TGTGCCAGCAACGTCAGAGGCCAAGAGACCCAGTACTTC | CASNVRGQETQYF | . | TRBJ2-5 | TRBV7-2 | 13 | .
TGTGCCAGCAGCTTATCTGCGGGGGTCAATGAGCAGTTCTTC | CASSLSAGVNEQFF | . | TRBJ2-1 | TRBV5-4 | 14 | TRBD2
TGTGCCAGCAGTTTCGACCGGATCGGGCCCGGAGGGCTCACGGGAAACATTCAGTACTTC | CASSFDRIGPGGLTGNIQYF | . | TRBJ2-4 | TRBV28 | 20 | .
TGTGCCAGTTATGATTTGCGACAGGGGTCCTACGAGCAGTACTTC | CASYDLRQGSYEQYF | . | TRBJ2-7 | TRBV27 | 15 | TRBD1
TGCGCCAGCGAGGGGGTTAACTATGGCTACACCTTC | CASEGVNYGYTF | few | TRBJ1-2 | TRBV10-2 | 12 | .
TGTGCCAGTAGCCTAAGACAGGGAACGACGATCAATGCTGAAGCTTTCTTT | CASSLRQGTTINAEAFF | . | TRBJ1-1 | TRBV19 | 17 | TRBD1
TGTGCCAGCAGCTTAGTATCAGGGCACGATACGCAGTATTTT | CASSLVSGHDTQYF | . | TRBJ2-3 | TRBV11-1 | 14 | .
TGTGCCAGCAGCTTGCTCAGTTCGCTCCGGTGGGAGGGCTACACCTTC | CASSLLSSLRWEGYTF | . | TRBJ1-2 | TRBV5-6 | 16 | .
TGTGCCAGCAGCCCGAGCCCCACGAACACCGGGGAGCTGTTTTTT | CASSPSPTNTGELFF | . | TRBJ2-2 | TRBV9 | 15 | .
TGCAGCGTTGAAGATAACGCCGGGTCCCGCTATGGCTACACCTTC | CSVEDNAGSRYGYTF | . | TRBJ1-2 | TRBV29-1 | 15 | .
TGTGCCAGCCGGGACAGCAATGAGCAGTTCTTC | CASRDSNEQFF | . | TRBJ2-1 | TRBV5-4 | 11 | TRBD1
TGTGCCAGCAGTGAATTCAATCCCGGTGTGAATGAGCAGTTCTTC | CASSEFNPGVNEQFF | . | TRBJ2-1 | TRBV2 | 15 | .
TGTGCCAGCAGTCCTCGACAGCGCAATCAGCCCCAGCATTTT | CASSPRQRNQPQHF | . | TRBJ1-5 | TRBV6-5 | 14 | .
TGTGCCAGCAGTTTACAGGGTGCGGAAGATACGCAGTATTTT | CASSLQGAEDTQYF | . | TRBJ2-3 | TRBV27 | 14 | .
TGCGCCAGCAGCCCGGCGAATTCACCCCTCCACTTT | CASSPANSPLHF | . | TRBJ1-6 | TRBV10-2 | 12 | .
TGTGCCAGCAGGGTCGCGGTCCTCACAGATACGCAGTATTTT | CASRVAVLTDTQYF | . | TRBJ2-3 | TRBV6-1 | 14 | .
TGTGCCAGCAGCTTTGGGGTGGGGGAGACCCAGTACTTC | CASSFGVGETQYF | . | TRBJ2-5 | TRBV11-3 | 13 | .
TGTGCCAGCAGTTCCTTTTCCGGGACAGGGGTCAATCAGCCCCAGCATTTT | CASSSFSGTGVNQPQHF | . | TRBJ1-5 | TRBV28 | 17 | TRBD1
TGTGCCAGCAAACAAGGGGGACTAGCGGGGGGAGAGCAGTATTTT | CASKQGGLAGGEQYF | few | TRBJ2-3 | TRBV7-2 | 15 | TRBD2
TGTGCCAGCAGCCCGGACAGGGTGGGTCAGCCCCAGCATTTT | CASSPDRVGQPQHF | . | TRBJ1-5 | TRBV16 | 14 | TRBD1
TGCGCCAGCAGTCCAGGTTATGGACGGCTATTTACCACTGAAGCTTTCTTT | CASSPGYGRLFTTEAFF | . | TRBJ1-1 | TRBV5-1 | 17 | .